The 10 T cell receptor beta chains in this list originate from one sample, sequenced in a study of Ad26.COV2.S vaccination and SARS-CoV-2 variants. Sample treatment: around 19 received Ad26.COV2.S at low or high dose, single or two shots; a few received placebo; per-sample allocation not given. Each sample was drawn 63 days after the first injection (of vaccine or placebo). Produced via immunoSEQ multiplex PCR; TCRdb's table is partial and in-frame only. Seen here are some 420,000 clones, approximately 90% observed once, and the top ten hold approximately 4%. Specimen: peripheral blood, collected in a trial of Ad26.COV2.S vaccine versus placebo. The origin of the receptors is a person aged 18-60 years who received the Ad26.COV2.S COVID-19 vaccine or a placebo.

The chain links TRBV9 to TRBJ2-3; unclear D gene. Germline lookup yields CDR1 SGDLS and CDR2 YYNGEE. The CDR3 is 16 amino acids. V gave up 0 bases and J gave up 0 bases, with 11 bases separating them. CDR3 in amino acids: CASSVGAFSSTDTQYF. The CDR3, as DNA: TGTGCCAGCAGCGTAGGCGCGTTTTCTAGCACAGATACGCAGTATTTT.

The V and J genes are TRBV7-8 and TRBJ2-5; tentative D call: TRBD2 (6 bases). The CDR3 has 16 residues. Germline V gives CDR1 SGHVS, CDR2 FQNEAQ. V was pared by 1 base and J by 1 base, with 13 bases between. This chain's CDR3 is CASSLVGGRFQETQYF. The CDR3 DNA follows: TGTGCCAGCAGCTTAGTGGGGGGACGATTCCAAGAGACCCAGTACTTC.

This clone has more than one count but fewer than ten. The J gene is TRBJ1-1, the V gene TRBV28; D possibly corresponds to TRBD1 (6 bases). Germline V gene sequence: CDR1 MDHEN, CDR2 SYDVKM. The CDR3 consists of 15 residues. With 6 bases removed from V and 0 bases from J, the gap between germline ends came to 14 bases. The chain's CDR3 is CASSSPGELNTEAFF. CDR3 DNA sequence: TGTGCCAGCAGCTCCCCAGGGGAGCTGAACACTGAAGCTTTCTTT.

J is TRBJ1-6 and V is TRBV21-1. TRBV21-1 is flagged as a pseudogene. This CDR3 is 13 amino acids long. In DNA, the CDR3 is TGTGCCAGCAGCAAAGACGGGGAGTCACCCCTCCACTTT. Translated: CASSKDGESPLHF.

The chain joins TRBV28 to TRBJ1-5; 9 nucleotides line up with TRBD1. The germline V gene encodes CDR1 MDHEN and CDR2 SYDVKM. Germline trimming cut 5 bases from V and 5 bases from J; bases unmatched to any gene: 7. The CDR3 consists of 15 residues. The CDR3 reads CASSGQGSGDQPQHF. The CDR3 region has the DNA TGTGCCAGCAGTGGACAGGGGAGCGGGGATCAGCCCCAGCATTTT.

The chain uses TRBV3-1 (or the pseudogene TRBV3-2) and TRBJ1-5, with D perhaps TRBD1 (5 bases). Germline CDR1 and CDR2: LGHDT and YNNKEL (reference sequence). Trimming removed 2 bases at V and 1 base at J, with 12 bases between. The CDR3 length is 16 residues. The CDR3 is CASSQNGATSNQPQHF. CDR3 nucleotide sequence: TGTGCCAGCAGCCAAAACGGGGCTACGAGCAATCAGCCCCAGCATTTT.

The chain carries TRBV25-1 and TRBJ2-3, with 9 bases matching TRBD1. The junction had 7 bases not matched to a gene; V was cut back by 3 bases and J by 6 bases. Germline V gene sequence: CDR1 MGHDK, CDR2 SYGVNS. This CDR3 is built from 15 residues. The CDR3 sequence: CASSDPGQGHDTQYF. The CDR3 region has the DNA TGTGCCAGCAGTGACCCGGGACAGGGCCATGATACGCAGTATTTT.

The V and J genes are TRBV7-9 and TRBJ2-1; D gene unclear. V dropped 1 base and J dropped 0 bases, with 10 bases sitting between them. This CDR3 spans 16 amino acids. The V gene's germline CDR1 is SEHNR and CDR2 FQNEAQ (reference sequence). The CDR3 reads CASSLGWGSSYNEQFF. CDR3 coding DNA: TGTGCCAGCAGCTTAGGTTGGGGAAGCTCCTACAATGAGCAGTTCTTC.

The chain carries TRBV11-2 and TRBJ2-3; TRBD2 agrees at 8 bases. Trimming at V came to 1 base and at J to 5 bases, leaving 8 bases not matched to a gene. CDR3 length equals 16 residues. Germline V gives CDR1 SGHAT, CDR2 FQNNGV. The CDR3, as DNA: TGTGCCAGCAGCTTAGTGGTAGCGGGGCGGGGAGATACGCAGTATTTT. It specifies CASSLVVAGRGDTQYF.

This clone was counted once. This chain links TRBV7-2 with TRBJ1-3; no reliable D call. Trimming removed 5 bases at V and 0 bases at J, with 11 bases between. Per the germline V gene, CDR1 is SGHTA and CDR2 is FQGNSA. The CDR3 runs to 15 residues. The CDR3 bases are TGTGCCAGCAGCCCCCGATATGCCTCTGGAAACACCATATATTTT. It yields the protein CASSPRYASGNTIYF.